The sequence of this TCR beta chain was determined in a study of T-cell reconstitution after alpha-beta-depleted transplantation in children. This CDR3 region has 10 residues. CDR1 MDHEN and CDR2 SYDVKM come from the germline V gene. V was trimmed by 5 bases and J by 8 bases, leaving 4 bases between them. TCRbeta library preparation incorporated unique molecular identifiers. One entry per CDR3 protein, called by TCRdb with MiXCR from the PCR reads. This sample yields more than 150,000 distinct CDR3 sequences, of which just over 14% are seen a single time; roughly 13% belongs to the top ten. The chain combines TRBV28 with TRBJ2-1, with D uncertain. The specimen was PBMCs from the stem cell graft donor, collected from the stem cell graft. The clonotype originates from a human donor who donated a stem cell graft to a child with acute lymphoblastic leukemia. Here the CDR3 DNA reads TGTGCCAGCAGTCGTGATGAGCAGTTCTTC. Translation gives CASSRDEQFF.